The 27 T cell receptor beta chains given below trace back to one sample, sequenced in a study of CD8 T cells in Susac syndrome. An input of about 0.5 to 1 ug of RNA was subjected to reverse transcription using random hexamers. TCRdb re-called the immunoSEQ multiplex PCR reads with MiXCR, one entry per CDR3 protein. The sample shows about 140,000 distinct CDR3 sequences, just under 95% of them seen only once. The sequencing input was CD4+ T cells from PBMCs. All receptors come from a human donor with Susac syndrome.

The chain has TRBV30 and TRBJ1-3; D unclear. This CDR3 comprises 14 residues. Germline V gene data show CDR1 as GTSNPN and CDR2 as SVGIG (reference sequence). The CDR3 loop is CAYRVLGSGNTIYF. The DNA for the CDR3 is TGTGCTTATCGAGTCCTCGGCTCAGGAAACACCATATATTTT.

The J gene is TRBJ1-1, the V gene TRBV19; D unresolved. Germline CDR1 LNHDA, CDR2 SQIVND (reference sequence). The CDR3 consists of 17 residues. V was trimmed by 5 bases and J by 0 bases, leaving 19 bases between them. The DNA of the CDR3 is TGTGCCAGTAGTGGTGGCGGTCTTCTATGGATGAACACTGAAGCTTTCTTT. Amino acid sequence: CASSGGGLLWMNTEAFF.

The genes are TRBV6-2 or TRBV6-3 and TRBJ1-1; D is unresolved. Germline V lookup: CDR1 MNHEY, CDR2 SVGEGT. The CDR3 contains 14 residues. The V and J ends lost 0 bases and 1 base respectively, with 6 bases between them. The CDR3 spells CASSYSPPNTEAFF. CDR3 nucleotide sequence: TGTGCCAGCAGTTACTCGCCGCCGAACACTGAAGCTTTCTTT.

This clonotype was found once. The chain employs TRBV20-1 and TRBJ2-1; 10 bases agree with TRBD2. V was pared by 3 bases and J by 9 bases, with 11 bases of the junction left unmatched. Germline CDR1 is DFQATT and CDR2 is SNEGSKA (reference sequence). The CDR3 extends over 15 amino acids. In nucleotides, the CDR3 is TGCAGTGCTAGTCACCCAGCGGGGGGGTGGGTTGAGCAGTTCTTC. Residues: CSASHPAGGWVEQFF.

CDR3 sequence (DNA): TGCGCCAGCAGCTTGGAACGCGTGGGCAGTGACACCTACGAGCAGTACTTC. Amino acids: CASSLERVGSDTYEQYF. The rearrangement links TRBV5-1 to TRBJ2-7; D gene ambiguous. The CDR3 has 17 amino acids. The ends were cut back, 0 bases at V and 2 bases at J, with 18 bases in the middle. The germline V gene encodes CDR1 SGHRS and CDR2 YFSETQ.

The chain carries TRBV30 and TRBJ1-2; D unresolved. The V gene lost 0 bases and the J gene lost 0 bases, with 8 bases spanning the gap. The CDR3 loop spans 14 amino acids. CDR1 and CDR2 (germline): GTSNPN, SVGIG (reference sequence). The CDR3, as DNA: TGTGCCTGGAGTGTACATTTAGCTAACTATGGCTACACCTTC. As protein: CAWSVHLANYGYTF.

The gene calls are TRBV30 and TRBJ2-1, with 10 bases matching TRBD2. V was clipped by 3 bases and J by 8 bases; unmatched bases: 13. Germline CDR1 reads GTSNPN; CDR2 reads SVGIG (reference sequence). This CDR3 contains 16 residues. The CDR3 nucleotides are TGTGCCTGGAGACGGTCGTGGCTAGCGGGGGCGGATGAGCAGTTCTTC. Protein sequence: CAWRRSWLAGADEQFF.

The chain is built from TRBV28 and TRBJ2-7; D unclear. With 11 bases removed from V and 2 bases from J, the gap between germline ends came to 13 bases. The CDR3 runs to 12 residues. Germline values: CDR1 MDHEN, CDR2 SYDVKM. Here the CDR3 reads CAPLPWAYEQYF. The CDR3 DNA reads TGTGCCCCCCTTCCCTGGGCCTACGAGCAGTACTTC.

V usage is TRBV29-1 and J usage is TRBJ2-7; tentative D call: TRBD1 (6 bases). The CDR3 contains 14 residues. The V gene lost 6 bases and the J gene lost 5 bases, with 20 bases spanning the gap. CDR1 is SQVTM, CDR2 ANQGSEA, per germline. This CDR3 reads CSVEGHRDRNEQYF. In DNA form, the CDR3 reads TGCAGCGTCGAGGGACACCGAGATCGGAACGAGCAGTACTTC.

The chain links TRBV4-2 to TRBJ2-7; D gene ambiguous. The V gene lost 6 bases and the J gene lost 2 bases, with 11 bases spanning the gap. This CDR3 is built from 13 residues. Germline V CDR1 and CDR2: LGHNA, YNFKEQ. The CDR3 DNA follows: TGTGCCAGCAGACCGGAGTCTACCTACGAGCAGTACTTC. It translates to CASRPESTYEQYF.

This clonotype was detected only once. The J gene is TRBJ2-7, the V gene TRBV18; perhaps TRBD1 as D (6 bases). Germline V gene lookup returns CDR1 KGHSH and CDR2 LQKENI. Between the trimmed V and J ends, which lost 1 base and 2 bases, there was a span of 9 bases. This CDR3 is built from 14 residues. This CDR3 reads CASSPQRQAYEQYF. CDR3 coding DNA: TGTGCCAGCTCACCACAAAGACAGGCCTACGAGCAGTACTTC. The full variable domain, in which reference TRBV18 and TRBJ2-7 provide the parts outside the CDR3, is NAGVMQNPRHLVRRRGQEARLRCSPMKGHSHVYWYRQLPEEGLKFMVYLQKENIIDESGMPKERFSAEFPKEGPSILRIQQVVRGDSAAYFCASSPQRQAYEQYFGPGTRLTVT.

The CDR3 coding sequence is TGTGCCAGCAGCCGGAGAGTACCGGGACTAGCGGGAGGAGATACGCAGTATTTT. Translation gives CASSRRVPGLAGGDTQYF. The rearrangement joins TRBV3-1 to TRBJ2-3, with TRBD2 matching 15 bases. Germline CDR1 and CDR2: LGHDT and YNNKEL (reference sequence). This CDR3 comprises 18 residues. V lost 4 bases, J lost 5 bases, and 10 bases stayed unmatched.

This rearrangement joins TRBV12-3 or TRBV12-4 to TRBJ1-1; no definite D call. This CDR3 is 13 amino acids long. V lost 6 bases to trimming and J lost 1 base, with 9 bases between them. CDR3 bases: TGTGCCAGCAGCTCCAAACGGAACACTGAAGCTTTCTTT. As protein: CASSSKRNTEAFF.

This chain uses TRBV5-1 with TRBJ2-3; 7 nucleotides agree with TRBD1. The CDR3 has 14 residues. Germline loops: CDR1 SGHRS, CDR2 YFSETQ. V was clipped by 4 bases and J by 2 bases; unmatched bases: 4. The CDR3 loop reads CASSPGQVTDTQYF. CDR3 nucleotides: TGCGCCAGCAGCCCTGGACAGGTCACAGATACGCAGTATTTT.

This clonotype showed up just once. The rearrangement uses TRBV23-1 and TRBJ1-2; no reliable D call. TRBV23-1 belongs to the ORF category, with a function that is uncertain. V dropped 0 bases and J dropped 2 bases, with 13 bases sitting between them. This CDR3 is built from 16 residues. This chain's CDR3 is CASSQSAGSENYGYTF. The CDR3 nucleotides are TGCGCCAGCAGTCAATCCGCGGGGTCTGAGAACTATGGCTACACCTTC.

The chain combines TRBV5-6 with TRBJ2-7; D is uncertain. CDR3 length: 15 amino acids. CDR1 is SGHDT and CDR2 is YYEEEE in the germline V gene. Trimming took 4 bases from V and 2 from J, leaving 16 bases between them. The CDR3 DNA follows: TGTGCCAGCAGCCGAATCGGGTGGCGGACCTACGAGCAGTACTTC. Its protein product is CASSRIGWRTYEQYF.

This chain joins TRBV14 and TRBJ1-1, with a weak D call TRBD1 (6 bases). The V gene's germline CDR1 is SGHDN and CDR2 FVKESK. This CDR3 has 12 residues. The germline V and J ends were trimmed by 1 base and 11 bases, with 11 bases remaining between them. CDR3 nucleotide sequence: TGTGCCAGCAGCCAAGTTACAGGGATGGCTTTCTTT. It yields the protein CASSQVTGMAFF.

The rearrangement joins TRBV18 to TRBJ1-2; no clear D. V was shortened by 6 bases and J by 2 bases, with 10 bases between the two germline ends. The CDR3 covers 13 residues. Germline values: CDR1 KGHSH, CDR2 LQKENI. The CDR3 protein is CASSVRENYGYTF. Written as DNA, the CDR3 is TGTGCCAGCTCTGTACGGGAAAACTATGGCTACACCTTC.

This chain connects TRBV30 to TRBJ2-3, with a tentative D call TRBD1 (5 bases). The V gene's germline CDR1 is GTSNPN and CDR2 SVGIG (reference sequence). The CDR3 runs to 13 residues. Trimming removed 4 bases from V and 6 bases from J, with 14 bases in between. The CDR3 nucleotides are TGTGCCTGGAATGTCAGCCCAGGGGATACGCAGTATTTT. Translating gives CAWNVSPGDTQYF.

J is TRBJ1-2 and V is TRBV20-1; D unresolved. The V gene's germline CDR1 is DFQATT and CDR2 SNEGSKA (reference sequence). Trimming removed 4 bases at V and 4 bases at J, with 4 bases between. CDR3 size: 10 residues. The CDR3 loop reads CSAKSYGYTF. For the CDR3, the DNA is TGCAGTGCTAAGAGCTATGGCTACACCTTC.

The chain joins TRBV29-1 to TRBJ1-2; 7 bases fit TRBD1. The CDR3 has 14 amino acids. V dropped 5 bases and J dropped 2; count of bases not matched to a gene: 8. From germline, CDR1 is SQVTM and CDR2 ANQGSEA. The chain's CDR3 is CSVNRQGGNYGYTF. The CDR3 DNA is TGCAGCGTTAACCGACAGGGCGGAAACTATGGCTACACCTTC.

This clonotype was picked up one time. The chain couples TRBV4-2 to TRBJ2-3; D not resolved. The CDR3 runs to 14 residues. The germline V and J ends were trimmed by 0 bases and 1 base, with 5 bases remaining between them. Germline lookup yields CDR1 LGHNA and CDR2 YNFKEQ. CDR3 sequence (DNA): TGTGCCAGCAGCCAAGATCAACGCACAGATACGCAGTATTTT. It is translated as CASSQDQRTDTQYF.

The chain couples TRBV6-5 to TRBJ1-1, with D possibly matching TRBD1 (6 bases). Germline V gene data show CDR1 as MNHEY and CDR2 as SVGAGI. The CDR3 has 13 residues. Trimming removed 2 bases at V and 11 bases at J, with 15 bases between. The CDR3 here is CASSYHNRDRAFF. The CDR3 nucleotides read TGTGCCAGCAGTTACCACAACAGGGACCGTGCTTTCTTT.

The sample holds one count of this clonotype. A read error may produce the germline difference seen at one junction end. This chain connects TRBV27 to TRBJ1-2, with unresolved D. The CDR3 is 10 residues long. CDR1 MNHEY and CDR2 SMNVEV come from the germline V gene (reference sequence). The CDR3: CPGISYGYTF. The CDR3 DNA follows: TGCCCCGGGATTTCCTATGGCTACACCTTC.

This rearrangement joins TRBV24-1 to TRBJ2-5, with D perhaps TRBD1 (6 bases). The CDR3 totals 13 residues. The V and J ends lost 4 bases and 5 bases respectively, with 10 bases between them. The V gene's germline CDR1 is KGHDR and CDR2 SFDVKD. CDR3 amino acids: CATSEGGRETQYF. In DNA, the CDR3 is TGTGCCACCAGTGAAGGGGGACGGGAGACCCAGTACTTC.

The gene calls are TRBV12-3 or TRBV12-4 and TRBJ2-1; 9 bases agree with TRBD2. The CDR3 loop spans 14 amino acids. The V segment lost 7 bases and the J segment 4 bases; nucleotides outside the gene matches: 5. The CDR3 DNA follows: TGTGCCAGCAAGTCTAGCGGGAATTACAATGAGCAGTTCTTC. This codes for CASKSSGNYNEQFF.

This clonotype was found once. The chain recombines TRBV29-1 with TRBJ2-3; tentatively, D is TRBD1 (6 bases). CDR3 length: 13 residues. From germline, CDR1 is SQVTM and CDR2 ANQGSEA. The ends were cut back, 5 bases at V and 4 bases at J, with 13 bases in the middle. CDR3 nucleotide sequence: TGCAGCGTTCGGTCAGGGGCAGCAGATACGCAGTATTTT. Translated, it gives CSVRSGAADTQYF.